The 2 T cell receptor beta chains given below trace back to one sample, sequenced in a study of regulatory T cells in long-lasting Graves disease. Noted time point: newly diagnosed GD, antithyroid drugs for less than 3 months. PBMC RNA served as the TCR library source. With iRepertoire HTBI primers and Arm-PCR of CDR3 regions, TCR beta libraries were built. MiXCR, applied by TCRdb to the multiplex PCR reads, yields one record per CDR3 protein. The sample lists under 500,000 distinct CDR3 sequences, approximately 16% occurring once. These data were also filed under a second study, of T cells in Graves' hyperthyroidism and ophthalmopathy.

The sequencing here drew on peripheral blood mononuclear cells (PBMCs), taken at new diagnosis, from a patient treated with antithyroid drugs. Receptors originate from a woman in her twenties or thirties with Graves disease.

In its sample, this clonotype was seen many times. J is TRBJ2-1 and V is TRBV11-2; 10 nucleotides match TRBD2. The CDR3 covers 15 residues. The germline V gene encodes CDR1 SGHAT and CDR2 FQNNGV. V lost 4 bases and J lost 7; bases outside the gene matches: 7. CDR3 in amino acids: CASSSIAGGRNEQFF. In nucleotides, the CDR3 is TGTGCCAGCAGCTCGATAGCGGGAGGTCGGAATGAGCAGTTCTTC.

The rearrangement joins TRBV28 to TRBJ1-5, with unresolved D. The CDR3 is 16 amino acids. Trimming removed 7 bases at V and 0 bases at J, with 16 bases between. Per the germline V gene, CDR1 is MDHEN and CDR2 is SYDVKM. Here the CDR3 DNA reads TGTGCCAGCAATCCCCCTCGACGAGATAGCAATCAGCCCCAGCATTTT. It encodes CASNPPRRDSNQPQHF.